What follows are 9 T cell receptor beta chains derived from one specimen sequenced in a study of monozygotic twins with inflammatory bowel disease. TCRdb re-called the 5' RACE reads and shows each CDR3 protein once, DNA omitted. Its listing shows approximately 330,000 distinct CDR3 sequences. The source material was blood. These receptors all come from a human donor with ulcerative colitis or Crohn's disease, or a healthy co-twin of an affected twin (not recorded which).

The chain couples TRBV20-1 to TRBJ2-3; TCRdb's D call, TRBD2, is unchecked because there is no DNA. Germline V gene lookup returns CDR1 DFQATT and CDR2 SNEGSKA (reference sequence). CDR3 length: 16 residues. CDR3: CSAVGFGLAGGDTQYF.

The chain carries TRBV5-1 and TRBJ1-1; the TCRdb D gene call, TRBD1, has no DNA to confirm it. The CDR3 runs 14 residues. CDR1 SGHRS and CDR2 YFSETQ come from the germline V gene. CDR3 residues: CASSLGTVVTEAFF.

This chain joins TRBV5-1 and TRBJ2-7; the TCRdb D gene call, TRBD2, has no DNA to confirm it. This CDR3 is 15 amino acids long. Germline V gives CDR1 SGHRS, CDR2 YFSETQ. This chain's CDR3 is CASSSGTSGRGEQYF. Combining the CDR3 with reference TRBV5-1 and TRBJ2-7 gives the whole variable domain KAGVTQTPRYLIKTRGQQVTLSCSPISGHRSVSWYQQTPGQGLQFLFEYFSETQRNKGNFPGRFSGRQFSNSRSEMNVSTLELGDSALYLCASSSGTSGRGEQYFGPGTRLTVT.

The chain recombines TRBV20-1 with TRBJ2-7; TCRdb lists TRBD2, though no DNA is available to test this call. Looked up from germline, CDR1 is DFQATT and CDR2 is SNEGSKA (reference sequence). The CDR3 covers 14 residues. CDR3 residues: CSARAGGADYEQYF.

The chain recombines TRBV3-1 with TRBJ1-6. The germline V gene encodes CDR1 LGHDT and CDR2 YNNKEL (reference sequence). There are 14 residues in the CDR3. CDR3 sequence: CASSQARRNSPLHF.

The chain recombines TRBV10-3 with TRBJ2-1; the TCRdb call, TRBD2, lacks DNA for checking. The CDR3 totals 14 residues. Germline assignment: CDR1 ENHRY and CDR2 SYGVKD. CDR3 sequence reads: CAIGSAGLYNEQFF.

This chain links TRBV7-3 with TRBJ2-5; TCRdb reports TRBD2, a call that lacks DNA to check it against. Germline CDR1 reads SGHTA; CDR2 reads FQGTGA. The CDR3 has 14 amino acids. The CDR3 loop reads CASSLGSGQETQYF.

The V gene is TRBV20-1, the J gene TRBJ2-1; as DNA is missing, the TRBD2 call by TCRdb cannot be tested. Germline loops: CDR1 DFQATT, CDR2 SNEGSKA (reference sequence). This CDR3 is built from 18 residues. Here the CDR3 reads CSARLPGLATSSYNEQFF.

The V gene is TRBV7-2, the J gene TRBJ1-4. CDR3 length equals 15 residues. Germline V gene sequence: CDR1 SGHTA, CDR2 FQGNSA. The CDR3 is CASSLDSSTNEKLFF.